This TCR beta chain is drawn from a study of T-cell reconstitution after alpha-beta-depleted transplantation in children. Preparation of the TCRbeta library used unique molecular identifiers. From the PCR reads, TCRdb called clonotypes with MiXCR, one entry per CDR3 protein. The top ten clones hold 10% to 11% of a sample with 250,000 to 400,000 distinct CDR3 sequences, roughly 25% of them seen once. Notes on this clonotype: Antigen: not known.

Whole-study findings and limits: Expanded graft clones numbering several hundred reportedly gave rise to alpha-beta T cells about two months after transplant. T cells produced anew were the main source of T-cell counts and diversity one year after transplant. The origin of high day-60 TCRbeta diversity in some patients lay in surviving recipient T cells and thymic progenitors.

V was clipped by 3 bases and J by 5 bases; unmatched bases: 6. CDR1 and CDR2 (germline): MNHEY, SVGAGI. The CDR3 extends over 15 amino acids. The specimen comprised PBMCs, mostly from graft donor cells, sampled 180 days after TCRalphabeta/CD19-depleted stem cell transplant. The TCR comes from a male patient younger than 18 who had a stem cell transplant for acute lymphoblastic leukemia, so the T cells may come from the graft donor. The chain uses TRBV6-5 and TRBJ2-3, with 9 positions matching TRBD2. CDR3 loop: CASSYGTSKGDTQYF. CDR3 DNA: TGTGCCAGCAGTTATGGGACTAGCAAGGGAGATACGCAGTATTTT.